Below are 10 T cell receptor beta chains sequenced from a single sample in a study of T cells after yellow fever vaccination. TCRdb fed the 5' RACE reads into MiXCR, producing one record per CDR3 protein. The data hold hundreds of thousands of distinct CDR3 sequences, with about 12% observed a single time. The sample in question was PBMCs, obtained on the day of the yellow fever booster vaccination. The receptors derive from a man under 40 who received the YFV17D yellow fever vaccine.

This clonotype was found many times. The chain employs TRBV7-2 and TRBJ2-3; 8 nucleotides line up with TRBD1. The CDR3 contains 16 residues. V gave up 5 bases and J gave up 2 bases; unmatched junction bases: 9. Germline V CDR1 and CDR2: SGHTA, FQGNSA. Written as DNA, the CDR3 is TGTGCCAGCAGCGTAACCGGGACAGGCCTCACAGATACGCAGTATTTT. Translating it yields CASSVTGTGLTDTQYF.

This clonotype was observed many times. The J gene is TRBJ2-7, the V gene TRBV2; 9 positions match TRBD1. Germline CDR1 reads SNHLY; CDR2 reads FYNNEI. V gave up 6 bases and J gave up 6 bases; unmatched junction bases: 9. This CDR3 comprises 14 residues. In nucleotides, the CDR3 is TGTGCCAGCAGCGGACAGGGGATGGCGGGCGAGCAGTACTTC. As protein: CASSGQGMAGEQYF.

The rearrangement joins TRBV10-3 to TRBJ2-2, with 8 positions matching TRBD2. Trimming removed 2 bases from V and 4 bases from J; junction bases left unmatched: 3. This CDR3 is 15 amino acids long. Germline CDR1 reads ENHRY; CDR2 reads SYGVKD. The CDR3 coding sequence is TGTGCCATCAGTGAGGACGGGAGGGGCACCGGGGAGCTGTTTTTT. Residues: CAISEDGRGTGELFF.

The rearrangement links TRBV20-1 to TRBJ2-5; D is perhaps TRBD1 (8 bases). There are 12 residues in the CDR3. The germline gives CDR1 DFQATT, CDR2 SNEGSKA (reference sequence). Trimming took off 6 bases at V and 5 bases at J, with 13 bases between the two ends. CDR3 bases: TGCAGTGCCAAACAGGGGGGGGAGACCCAGTACTTC. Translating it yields CSAKQGGETQYF.

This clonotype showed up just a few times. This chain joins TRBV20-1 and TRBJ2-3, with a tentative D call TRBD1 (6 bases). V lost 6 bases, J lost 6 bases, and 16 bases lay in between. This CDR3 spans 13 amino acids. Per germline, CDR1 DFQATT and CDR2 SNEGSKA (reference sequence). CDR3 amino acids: CSAWGPQLDTQYF. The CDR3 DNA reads TGCAGTGCGTGGGGGCCCCAGCTGGATACGCAGTATTTT.

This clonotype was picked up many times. This CDR3 reads CASSLEGLGSNEQFF. The CDR3, as DNA: TGTGCCAGCAGCTTAGAAGGACTAGGCTCCAATGAGCAGTTCTTC. The V call is TRBV11-3, the J call TRBJ2-1, with 7 bases fitting TRBD2. This CDR3 contains 15 residues. In germline, CDR1 is SGHNT, CDR2 YENEEA. Germline trimming cut 0 bases from V and 6 bases from J; bases unmatched to any gene: 5.

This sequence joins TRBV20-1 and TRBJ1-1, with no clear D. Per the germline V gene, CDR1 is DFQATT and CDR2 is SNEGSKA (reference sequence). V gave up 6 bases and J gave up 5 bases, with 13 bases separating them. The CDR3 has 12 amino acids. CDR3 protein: CSANEGRTEAFF. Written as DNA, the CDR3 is TGCAGTGCAAACGAAGGGCGGACTGAAGCTTTCTTT.

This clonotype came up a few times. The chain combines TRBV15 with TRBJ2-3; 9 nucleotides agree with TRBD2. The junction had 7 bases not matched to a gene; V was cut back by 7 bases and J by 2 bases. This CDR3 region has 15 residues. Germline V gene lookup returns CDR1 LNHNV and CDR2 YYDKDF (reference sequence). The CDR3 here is CATNRLAATTDTQYF. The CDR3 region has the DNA TGTGCCACCAACCGACTAGCGGCGACCACAGATACGCAGTATTTT.

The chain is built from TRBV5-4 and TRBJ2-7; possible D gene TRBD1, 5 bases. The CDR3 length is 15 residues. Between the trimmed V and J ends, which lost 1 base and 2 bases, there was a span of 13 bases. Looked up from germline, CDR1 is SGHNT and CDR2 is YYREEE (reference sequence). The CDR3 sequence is CASSLMDTVAYEQYF. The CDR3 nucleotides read TGTGCCAGCAGCTTGATGGACACCGTTGCCTACGAGCAGTACTTC.

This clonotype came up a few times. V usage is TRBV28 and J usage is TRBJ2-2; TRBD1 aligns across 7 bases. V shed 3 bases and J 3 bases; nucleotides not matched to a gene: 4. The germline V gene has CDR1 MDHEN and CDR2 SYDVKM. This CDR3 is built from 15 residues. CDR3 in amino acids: CASSFRDSYTGELFF. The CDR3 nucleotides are TGTGCCAGCAGTTTCCGGGACAGTTACACCGGGGAGCTGTTTTTT.